These T cell receptor beta chains were read from a single sample in a study of cytotoxic CD8 clonotypes in ibrutinib-treated CLL. Clones were sequenced by immunoSEQ multiplex PCR, and TCRdb holds only the in-frame ones, with some missing. The data hold around 52,000 clones, with 56% observed a single time. The sample in question was PBMCs, obtained after 24 months of ibrutinib treatment. These receptors originate from a human donor with chronic lymphocytic leukemia. Both conserved end residues are part of each CDR3. Each record gives: D gene, V gene, J gene, clone size, CDR3 DNA, CDR3 protein. D genes are given only for firm matches. Only some rows state a clone size, as once, few, many or a class for expanded clones.

d_call: TRBD1; v_call: TRBV13; j_call: TRBJ2-7; clone_size: -; cdr3_nt: TGTGCCAGCAGCTTTACCGGGACAGGGGTTAACGAGCAGTACTTC; cdr3_aa: CASSFTGTGVNEQYF
d_call: -; v_call: TRBV5-1; j_call: TRBJ2-7; clone_size: -; cdr3_nt: TGCGCCAGCAGCTTGGATGGCAGGGTTGGCGAGCAGTACTTC; cdr3_aa: CASSLDGRVGEQYF
d_call: -; v_call: TRBV2; j_call: TRBJ2-7; clone_size: many; cdr3_nt: TGTGCCAGCAGTGATGTCGGAGGTCTTAACCTTGGATACGAGCAGTACTTC; cdr3_aa: CASSDVGGLNLGYEQYF
d_call: -; v_call: TRBV5-1; j_call: TRBJ1-6; clone_size: many; cdr3_nt: TGCGCCAGCAGCTTGGCCGGAGAGGGGACTGGGAATTCACCCCTCCACTTT; cdr3_aa: CASSLAGEGTGNSPLHF
d_call: -; v_call: TRBV10-1; j_call: TRBJ2-5; clone_size: few; cdr3_nt: TGCGCCAGCAGTGATGCAGGACGGGGTAGAGAGACCCAGTACTTC; cdr3_aa: CASSDAGRGRETQYF
d_call: -; v_call: TRBV5-1; j_call: TRBJ1-1; clone_size: few; cdr3_nt: TGCGCCAACACGATCGATAGGGGCGGGGCTTTCTTT; cdr3_aa: CANTIDRGGAFF
d_call: -; v_call: TRBV6-4; j_call: TRBJ2-3; clone_size: many; cdr3_nt: TGTGCCAGCACACGATCTGTCGATACGCAGTATTTT; cdr3_aa: CASTRSVDTQYF
d_call: -; v_call: TRBV7-7; j_call: TRBJ2-5; clone_size: -; cdr3_nt: TGTGCCAGCGGAACAGGGACCCAAGAGACCCAGTACTTC; cdr3_aa: CASGTGTQETQYF
d_call: -; v_call: TRBV5-1; j_call: TRBJ2-3; clone_size: few; cdr3_nt: TGCGCCAGCAGCTTCGAGGGGGGCACAGATACGCAGTATTTT; cdr3_aa: CASSFEGGTDTQYF
d_call: TRBD1; v_call: TRBV11-2; j_call: TRBJ2-5; clone_size: -; cdr3_nt: TGTGCCAGCAGCTTATCAGGGGGTCGGGAGACCCAGTACTTC; cdr3_aa: CASSLSGGRETQYF
d_call: -; v_call: TRBV7-9; j_call: TRBJ2-3; clone_size: -; cdr3_nt: TGTGCCAGCAGCTTCCCTAGGGGAGATACGCAGTATTTT; cdr3_aa: CASSFPRGDTQYF
d_call: TRBD2; v_call: TRBV15; j_call: TRBJ2-1; clone_size: -; cdr3_nt: TGTGCCACCAGCAGAGGTACTAGCGGAGTTTCCTACAATGAGCAGTTCTTC; cdr3_aa: CATSRGTSGVSYNEQFF